Each of the 22 T cell receptor beta chains below was sequenced from the same sample in a study of shared clonotypes between healthy human individuals. Only in-frame clones appear in the TCRdb table, and some are missing; sequencing was by immunoSEQ multiplex PCR. The table lists about 380,000 clones, around 96% of them singletons. What was sequenced was memory CD8+ T cells sorted from blood. Subset given: CD45RO+ cells pooled with CCR7-negative TemRA cells. These receptors originate from a man aged 25-40 years in good health.

V usage is TRBV7-9 and J usage is TRBJ2-3; no clear D. Trimming took off 1 base at V and 2 bases at J, with 10 bases between the two ends. Germline V gene sequence: CDR1 SEHNR, CDR2 FQNEAQ (reference sequence). This CDR3 contains 15 residues. CDR3 loop: CASSLGRLFTDTQYF. The CDR3 DNA is TGTGCCAGCAGCTTAGGTCGTCTATTCACAGATACGCAGTATTTT. The variable domain in full, with the rest retrieved from reference TRBV7-9 and TRBJ2-3, is DTGVSQNPRHKITKRGQNVTFRCDPISEHNRLYWYRQTLGQGPEFLTYFQNEAQLEKSRLLSDRFSAERPKGSFSTLEIQRTEQGDSAMYLCASSLGRLFTDTQYFGPGTRLTVL.

The gene calls are TRBV11-2 and TRBJ1-3, with 7 bases identical to TRBD1. In germline, CDR1 is SGHAT, CDR2 FQNNGV. The V and J ends lost 0 bases and 0 bases, in that order; junction bases with no gene match: 8. The CDR3 covers 18 residues. The DNA of the CDR3 is TGTGCCAGCAGCTTAGAAGGGGGCGGATACCACTCTGGAAACACCATATATTTT. It yields the protein CASSLEGGGYHSGNTIYF.

The table lists this clone with a few counts. The V gene is TRBV5-1, the J gene TRBJ2-7; D remains unclear. This CDR3 contains 14 residues. Germline assignment: CDR1 SGHRS and CDR2 YFSETQ. V lost 1 base to trimming and J lost 6 bases, with 14 bases between them. The CDR3 reads CASSLLTDPGEQYF. CDR3 DNA: TGCGCCAGCAGCTTGTTGACGGATCCGGGCGAGCAGTACTTC.

J is TRBJ1-1 and V is TRBV25-1; tentatively, D is TRBD1 (5 bases). Germline lookup yields CDR1 MGHDK and CDR2 SYGVNS. The CDR3 contains 11 residues. V shed 6 bases and J shed 3 bases, with 5 bases lying between them. The CDR3 nucleotides are TGTGCCAGCAGACAGGACACTGAAGCTTTCTTT. It yields the protein CASRQDTEAFF.

The CDR3 spells CANGSPRGTDTQYF. The CDR3 coding sequence is TGCGCCAACGGGTCTCCGAGGGGCACAGATACGCAGTATTTT. The chain has TRBV10-1 and TRBJ2-3; perhaps TRBD2 as D (5 bases). This CDR3 has 14 amino acids. Germline V gene sequence: CDR1 WNHNN, CDR2 SYGVQD (reference sequence). V was trimmed by 10 bases and J by 1 base, leaving 15 bases between them.

As regards this clone: The sample contains more than one DNA sequence encoding this CDR3. V usage is TRBV20-1 and J usage is TRBJ1-1; unclear D gene. This CDR3 has 9 amino acids. Per the germline V gene, CDR1 is DFQATT and CDR2 is SNEGSKA (reference sequence). Trimming removed 1 base at V and 7 bases at J, with 1 base between. CDR3 protein: CSARGEAFF. DNA of the CDR3: TGCAGTGCTAGAGGTGAAGCTTTCTTT.

The chain has TRBV10-3 and TRBJ2-1, with D hard to call. The germline CDR1 and CDR2 sequences are ENHRY and SYGVKD. Deletions cut 2 bases from V and 4 bases from J, with 9 bases between. The CDR3 length is 14 residues. CDR3 region: CAISEKTAYNEQFF. Here the CDR3 DNA reads TGTGCCATCAGTGAGAAAACAGCTTACAATGAGCAGTTCTTC.

The chain has TRBV30 and TRBJ2-4, with a weak D call TRBD2 (5 bases). Germline V gives CDR1 GTSNPN, CDR2 SVGIG (reference sequence). V lost 0 bases, J lost 7 bases, and 7 bases lay in between. The CDR3 has 12 amino acids. The CDR3 nucleotides read TGTGCCTGGAGTGTACTAGAGAACATTCAGTACTTC. Residues: CAWSVLENIQYF.

This chain connects TRBV29-1 to TRBJ2-2; D is perhaps TRBD1 or TRBD2 (5 bases each). Germline V gene lookup returns CDR1 SQVTM and CDR2 ANQGSEA. Between the trimmed V and J ends, which lost 4 bases and 0 bases, there was a span of 12 bases. This CDR3 spans 15 amino acids. The CDR3 nucleotides are TGCAGCGTTGGGGGGTTTGGCGCGAACACCGGGGAGCTGTTTTTT. This codes for CSVGGFGANTGELFF.

This chain uses TRBV10-2 with TRBJ2-7, with 10 bases fitting TRBD2. With V trimmed by 2 bases and J by 2 bases, 6 bases remained unmatched. The CDR3 loop spans 16 amino acids. The germline CDR1 and CDR2 sequences are WSHSY and SAAADI. This CDR3 is CASSEPAGGPPYEQYF. The CDR3 bases are TGCGCCAGCAGTGAGCCAGCGGGAGGGCCTCCCTACGAGCAGTACTTC.

The chain combines TRBV6-4 with TRBJ2-7; 9 nucleotides match TRBD1. This CDR3 is 19 amino acids long. In germline, CDR1 is MRHNA, CDR2 SNTAGT. The V gene end was trimmed by 7 bases and the J gene end by 4 bases; junction bases not matched to a gene: 23. For the CDR3, the DNA is TGTGCCAGCACCTCAGCCGGGACAGGGCTCCCGACCTTGCCTTACGAGCAGTACTTC. Translated: CASTSAGTGLPTLPYEQYF.

The chain links TRBV6-6 to TRBJ2-1, with D maybe TRBD2 (5 bases). CDR1 is MNHNY and CDR2 is SVGAGI in the germline V gene (reference sequence). CDR3 length equals 13 residues. The V gene lost 2 bases and the J gene lost 15 bases, with 17 bases spanning the gap. In DNA form, the CDR3 reads TGTGCCAGCAGTTACGAGGCGGGTGATGTCCGGTTCTTC. Translation: CASSYEAGDVRFF.

This chain joins TRBV10-2 and TRBJ2-3; D is unclear. The CDR3 totals 17 residues. With 4 bases removed from V and 3 bases from J, the gap between germline ends came to 20 bases. Germline assignment: CDR1 WSHSY and CDR2 SAAADI. The CDR3 loop is CASSGVQGSRRTDTQYF. DNA of the CDR3: TGCGCCAGCAGTGGGGTACAAGGATCTAGAAGGACAGATACGCAGTATTTT.

The chain recombines TRBV29-1 with TRBJ1-2, with D possibly being TRBD1 (6 bases). CDR1 SQVTM and CDR2 ANQGSEA come from the germline V gene. The germline V and J ends were trimmed by 5 bases and 8 bases, with 12 bases remaining between them. The CDR3 runs to 11 residues. The CDR3 DNA follows: TGCAGCGTTCCGCAGGGGTGGGGCTACACCTTC. Protein sequence: CSVPQGWGYTF.

This chain uses TRBV11-1 with TRBJ2-3, with TRBD1 as a possible D gene (7 bases). Trimming removed 2 bases from V and 4 bases from J, with 13 bases in between. The length of the CDR3 is 15 residues. Germline V lookup: CDR1 SGHAT, CDR2 FQDESV (reference sequence). Written as DNA, the CDR3 is TGTGCCAGCAGCTTAAGCGGCAGGGGGGCAGATACGCAGTATTTT. This translates into CASSLSGRGADTQYF.

The genes are TRBV15 and TRBJ2-3; D gene unclear. Germline V gives CDR1 LNHNV, CDR2 YYDKDF (reference sequence). Trimming took 3 bases from V and 2 from J, leaving 6 bases between them. This CDR3 contains 13 residues. In DNA form, the CDR3 reads TGTGCCACCAGCAGCCTGTACACAGATACGCAGTATTTT. It yields the protein CATSSLYTDTQYF.

This sequence joins TRBV6-1 and TRBJ1-3; 9 nucleotides line up with TRBD1. V was pared by 1 base and J by 4 bases, with 2 bases of the junction left unmatched. CDR1 is MNHNS and CDR2 is SASEGT in the germline V gene. CDR3 size: 15 residues. The CDR3 DNA reads TGTGCCAGCAGTGAAGGACAGGGGGGAGGAAACACCATATATTTT. Residues: CASSEGQGGGNTIYF.

The chain is built from TRBV28 and TRBJ2-7; 10 positions match TRBD1. This CDR3 spans 14 amino acids. V was clipped by 8 bases and J by 2 bases; unmatched bases: 6. CDR1 is MDHEN, CDR2 SYDVKM, per germline. The DNA of the CDR3 is TGTGCCAGCTCCCCCGGGACAGGGGCCTACGAGCAGTACTTC. This translates into CASSPGTGAYEQYF.

The V and J genes are TRBV27 and TRBJ2-7; no reliable D call. The CDR3 has 14 amino acids. V lost 4 bases and J lost 5, with 15 bases in between. Per the germline V gene, CDR1 is MNHEY and CDR2 is SMNVEV (reference sequence). As DNA, the CDR3 is TGTGCCAGCAGTTGGGGTGCTAAAAGTGACGAGCAGTACTTC. It yields the protein CASSWGAKSDEQYF.

The chain has TRBV10-3 and TRBJ2-2; 9 bases match TRBD2. The CDR3 extends over 18 amino acids. V was clipped by 4 bases and J by 0 bases; unmatched bases: 9. Germline loops: CDR1 ENHRY, CDR2 SYGVKD. The CDR3 loop is CAISAQPLAGANTGELFF. CDR3 in DNA: TGTGCCATCAGTGCGCAGCCCTTAGCGGGAGCGAACACCGGGGAGCTGTTTTTT.

This clone was seen once. V is TRBV7-2 and J is TRBJ2-7, with 7 bases fitting TRBD1. This CDR3 spans 16 amino acids. The germline V gene encodes CDR1 SGHTA and CDR2 FQGNSA. The trim removed 0 bases at V and 1 base at J, leaving 6 bases unmatched. In DNA form, the CDR3 reads TGTGCCAGCAGCTTAGCGGGGACAGACACTTCCTACGAGCAGTACTTC. Translated, it gives CASSLAGTDTSYEQYF.

DNA of the CDR3: TGCAGCGTTGAGGGGGGGCCAGAGACCCAGTACTTC. Amino acid sequence: CSVEGGPETQYF. The chain couples TRBV29-1 to TRBJ2-5; a possible D gene is TRBD2 (7 bases). Germline V gives CDR1 SQVTM, CDR2 ANQGSEA. V lost 3 bases to trimming and J lost 4 bases, with 9 bases between them. The CDR3 extends over 12 amino acids.